The 27 T cell receptor beta chains reported below all come from one sample, sequenced in a study of T cells after yellow fever vaccination (dated by TCRdb to between 2017 and 2020). Library generation was performed with 5' RACE. Instrument used: Illumina HiSeq 2500. TCRdb itself trimmed the public reads at Q25 with fastp, ran MiXCR and retained productive beta chains. All rows with the same CDR3 protein become a single entry with the most common DNA and genes. The sample data list 200,000 to 300,000 distinct CDR3 sequences, and under 15% of these were observed just once. The ten largest clones add up to 0.4% to 0.55% of the sample. Sample treatment or condition, as interpreted from the label and publication: live attenuated yellow fever vaccine strain. Sequencing was performed on CD4+ T cells sorted from PBMCs, taken 45 days after the yellow fever booster vaccination. These receptors originate from a man aged 30-40 years who received the YFV17D yellow fever vaccine.

This clonotype was observed a handful of times. DNA of the CDR3: TGCAGTGCTAGAGTCCCGGGACCTTTCTTTGAGCAGTACTTC. It translates to CSARVPGPFFEQYF. The V call is TRBV20-1, the J call TRBJ2-7; D tentatively reads TRBD1 or TRBD2 (5 bases each). Trimming pared 1 base from V and 7 bases from J, leaving 17 bases between. CDR1 is DFQATT and CDR2 is SNEGSKA in the germline V gene (reference sequence). The CDR3 loop spans 14 amino acids.

The chain uses TRBV11-2 and TRBJ1-5, with D perhaps TRBD1 (6 bases). Between the trimmed V and J ends, which lost 5 bases and 0 bases, there was a span of 11 bases. Germline V gives CDR1 SGHAT, CDR2 FQNNGV. This CDR3 is built from 15 residues. The CDR3 region has the DNA TGTGCCAGCAGCACAGGGAGCTATAGCAATCAGCCCCAGCATTTT. Its translation is CASSTGSYSNQPQHF.

This clonotype has ten or more counts. The chain employs TRBV29-1 and TRBJ2-3; D gene ambiguous. V lost 2 bases and J 2 bases, leaving 5 bases between the germline ends. Germline CDR1 and CDR2: SQVTM and ANQGSEA. This CDR3 contains 12 residues. CDR3 in DNA: TGCAGCGTTGAAACGGCCACAGATACGCAGTATTTT. Protein product: CSVETATDTQYF.

In this sample, this clonotype turned up many times. This CDR3 reads CSVDRGGLEQYF. The CDR3 DNA reads as TGCAGCGTCGACAGGGGAGGCCTCGAGCAGTACTTC. The chain couples TRBV29-1 to TRBJ2-7; the match to TRBD1 covers 8 bases. The CDR3 runs to 12 residues. Germline V gives CDR1 SQVTM, CDR2 ANQGSEA. V dropped 6 bases and J dropped 6; count of bases not matched to a gene: 7.

V gene TRBV18 combines with J gene TRBJ2-5; 7 nucleotides line up with TRBD2. The CDR3 totals 14 residues. V shed 3 bases and J 1 base; nucleotides not matched to a gene: 2. CDR1 is KGHSH, CDR2 LQKENI, per germline. The CDR3 DNA is TGTGCCAGCTCACCGAGGACTAGCCAAGAGACCCAGTACTTC. It translates to CASSPRTSQETQYF.

The rearrangement links TRBV11-2 to TRBJ1-4, with D possibly being TRBD1 (5 bases). CDR3 length equals 15 residues. Germline CDR1 and CDR2: SGHAT and FQNNGV. Deletions cut 5 bases from V and 0 bases from J, with 10 bases between. The CDR3, as DNA: TGTGCCAGCAGCATCGACAGAACAACTAATGAAAAACTGTTTTTT. Amino acid sequence: CASSIDRTTNEKLFF.

The V call is TRBV5-1, the J call TRBJ2-3, with TRBD2 matching over 8 bases. The length of the CDR3 is 16 residues. V trimming: 4 bases; J trimming: 0 bases; junction bases outside the gene matches: 7. Germline V gene sequence: CDR1 SGHRS, CDR2 YFSETQ. In DNA, the CDR3 is TGCGCCAGCAGCCCCTCGGCTAGCGGGAGCACAGATACGCAGTATTTT. Translating it yields CASSPSASGSTDTQYF.

This clonotype was seen a few times. The chain carries TRBV30 and TRBJ2-3; maybe TRBD2 (5 bases). V dropped 4 bases and J dropped 4 bases, with 12 bases sitting between them. Germline CDR1 reads GTSNPN; CDR2 reads SVGIG (reference sequence). The CDR3 covers 13 residues. The CDR3 bases are TGTGCCTGGACTCGGGGTCTCGCAGATACGCAGTATTTT. Protein: CAWTRGLADTQYF.

This clonotype was seen a few times. This chain uses TRBV2 with TRBJ2-4, with D uncertain. CDR3 size: 13 residues. The V and J ends lost 7 bases and 6 bases respectively, with 13 bases between them. Germline values: CDR1 SNHLY, CDR2 FYNNEI. The CDR3 spells CASMGKSVNIQYF. The DNA of the CDR3 is TGTGCCAGCATGGGGAAATCCGTAAACATTCAGTACTTC.

V gene TRBV10-2 combines with J gene TRBJ2-1; possible D gene TRBD1, 5 bases. Germline assignment: CDR1 WSHSY and CDR2 SAAADI. This CDR3 has 17 amino acids. Between the trimmed V and J ends, which lost 3 bases and 9 bases, there was a span of 24 bases. The DNA of the CDR3 is TGCGCCAGCAGTGATGGGGCTAGAGGTTTAGGCTTGGGTGAGCAGTTCTTC. Translated, it gives CASSDGARGLGLGEQFF.

This clonotype occurred a few times. The rearrangement uses TRBV19 and TRBJ2-1; D call uncertain. CDR1 and CDR2 (germline): LNHDA, SQIVND (reference sequence). The CDR3 sequence is 13 residues long. Trimming removed 1 base at V and 9 bases at J, with 10 bases between. CDR3 DNA sequence: TGTGCCAGTAGTATAGCTTCCCTTGGTGAGCAGTTCTTC. Amino acid sequence: CASSIASLGEQFF.

This clonotype was found a few times. In DNA, the CDR3 is TGCAGCGTTGAGATCGGGGGCTATGGCTACACCTTC. Protein product: CSVEIGGYGYTF. J is TRBJ1-2 and V is TRBV29-1, with D perhaps matching TRBD1 (5 bases). The germline V gene has CDR1 SQVTM and CDR2 ANQGSEA. The CDR3 sequence is 12 residues long. The V and J ends lost 3 bases and 4 bases respectively, with 9 bases between them.

This clonotype turned up a few times. The chain couples TRBV2 to TRBJ2-7, with 10 bases identical to TRBD2. The V gene end was trimmed by 6 bases and the J gene end by 2 bases; junction bases not matched to a gene: 4. The CDR3 is 14 amino acids. Germline loops: CDR1 SNHLY, CDR2 FYNNEI. The CDR3 nucleotides are TGTGCCAGCAGGGAGCGGGAGGGCCCCTACGAGCAGTACTTC. Protein: CASREREGPYEQYF.

Only a few counts were recorded for this clonotype. This rearrangement joins TRBV5-1 to TRBJ2-4, with 7 bases aligning to TRBD1. This CDR3 comprises 14 residues. CDR1 SGHRS and CDR2 YFSETQ come from the germline V gene. Trimming cost V 4 bases and J 1 base; bases outside gene matches: 2. The CDR3 DNA reads TGCGCCAGCAGCACAGGGGCGGCCAAAAACATTCAGTACTTC. This sequence encodes CASSTGAAKNIQYF.

This clonotype was detected only a few times. The rearrangement links TRBV10-1 to TRBJ2-3; D is unclear. Trimming removed 7 bases from V and 2 bases from J, with 10 bases in between. Looked up from germline, CDR1 is WNHNN and CDR2 is SYGVQD (reference sequence). This CDR3 region has 13 residues. The CDR3 reads CASTLSLTDTQYF. The CDR3 DNA sequence: TGCGCCAGCACTCTGAGCCTCACAGATACGCAGTATTTT.

This rearrangement joins TRBV6-6 to TRBJ1-2; the D is unclear. V was pared by 4 bases and J by 4 bases, with 7 bases between. Germline assignment: CDR1 MNHNY and CDR2 SVGAGI (reference sequence). This CDR3 comprises 12 residues. In nucleotides, the CDR3 is TGTGCCAGCAGTTCCACTTTCTATGGCTACACCTTC. Amino acid sequence: CASSSTFYGYTF.

In its sample, this clonotype was seen a few times. The rearrangement uses TRBV20-1 and TRBJ2-5; D is possibly TRBD2 (5 bases). The CDR3 is made up of 14 amino acids. Germline lookup yields CDR1 DFQATT and CDR2 SNEGSKA (reference sequence). V lost 5 bases, J lost 2 bases, and 15 bases lay in between. The CDR3 sequence is CSAHPAGEQETQYF. In DNA, the CDR3 is TGCAGTGCTCACCCCGCCGGGGAACAAGAGACCCAGTACTTC.

The chain carries TRBV7-2 and TRBJ2-5; D is perhaps TRBD1 or TRBD2 (5 bases each). The CDR3 has 15 residues. Between the trimmed V and J ends, which lost 0 bases and 5 bases, there was a span of 13 bases. The germline V gene encodes CDR1 SGHTA and CDR2 FQGNSA. The chain's CDR3 is CASSLAGASGETQYF. The CDR3 DNA sequence: TGTGCCAGCAGCTTAGCCGGGGCTTCGGGGGAGACCCAGTACTTC.

The V gene is TRBV9, the J gene TRBJ2-2, with no clear D. Trimming cost V 2 bases and J 4 bases, with 3 bases left between them. The CDR3 extends over 12 amino acids. Germline lookup yields CDR1 SGDLS and CDR2 YYNGEE. The CDR3 region is CASSVSTGELFF. The DNA of the CDR3 is TGTGCCAGCAGCGTTTCCACCGGGGAGCTGTTTTTT. Filled out from reference TRBV9 and TRBJ2-2, the complete variable domain reads DSGVTQTPKHLITATGQRVTLRCSPRSGDLSVYWYQQSLDQGLQFLIQYYNGEERAKGNILERFSAQQFPDLHSELNLSSLELGDSALYFCASSVSTGELFFGEGSRLTVL.

In this sample, this clonotype turned up a few times. This rearrangement joins TRBV30 to TRBJ2-3; D is undetermined. CDR3 length equals 12 residues. V was pared by 7 bases and J by 0 bases, with 8 bases between. Germline CDR1 is GTSNPN and CDR2 is SVGIG (reference sequence). For the CDR3, the DNA is TGTGCCTACGACCGGAGCACAGATACGCAGTATTTT. Residues: CAYDRSTDTQYF.

This clonotype occurred a few times. The rearrangement uses TRBV28 and TRBJ2-7; tentatively, D is TRBD1 (5 bases). V was cut by 8 bases and J by 4 bases, with 12 bases left in between. CDR3 size: 12 residues. In germline, CDR1 is MDHEN, CDR2 SYDVKM. The CDR3 coding sequence is TGTGCCAGCCTGAGGAAGGGGTACGAGCAGTACTTC. It yields the protein CASLRKGYEQYF. Complete variable domain (other parts from reference TRBV28 and TRBJ2-7): DVKVTQSSRYLVKRTGEKVFLECVQDMDHENMFWYRQDPGLGLRLIYFSYDVKMKEKGDIPEGYSVSREKKERFSLILESASTNQTSMYLCASLRKGYEQYFGPGTRLTVT.

The rearrangement links TRBV6-5 to TRBJ2-1; 12 bases map to TRBD1. This CDR3 comprises 15 residues. CDR1 is MNHEY, CDR2 SVGAGI, per germline. V lost 4 bases and J lost 8; bases outside the gene matches: 6. The CDR3 sequence is CASSSPGQGAYEQFF. The CDR3 DNA reads TGTGCCAGCAGTTCTCCGGGACAGGGGGCATATGAGCAGTTCTTC.

CDR3 residues: CASSGTSGRDEQFF. The CDR3 DNA reads as TGTGCCAGCAGTGGGACTAGCGGGAGGGATGAGCAGTTCTTC. The rearrangement links TRBV2 to TRBJ2-1; 15 positions match TRBD2. Germline V lookup: CDR1 SNHLY, CDR2 FYNNEI. Germline trimming cut 4 bases from V and 8 bases from J; bases unmatched to any gene: 0. The CDR3 has 14 residues.

The rearrangement links TRBV7-2 to TRBJ2-2, with 8 bases matching TRBD2. V was clipped by 4 bases and J by 4 bases; unmatched bases: 2. The CDR3 extends over 14 amino acids. From germline, CDR1 is SGHTA and CDR2 FQGNSA. CDR3 residues: CASSSGTSTGELFF. CDR3 in DNA: TGTGCCAGCAGCTCCGGGACTAGCACCGGGGAGCTGTTTTTT.

This chain connects TRBV12-3 or TRBV12-4 to TRBJ1-2; 9 positions agree with TRBD1. The CDR3 consists of 13 residues. The J segment lost 8 bases and the V segment lost 6 bases, leaving 7 bases of the junction unmatched. The CDR3: CASSPGTGRGYTF. CDR3 DNA: TGTGCCAGCAGCCCCGGGACAGGGAGAGGCTACACCTTC.

This clonotype was found many times. The V call is TRBV11-2, the J call TRBJ1-1; D might be TRBD1 (6 bases). Trimming took 2 bases from V and 8 from J, leaving 9 bases between them. The CDR3 runs to 12 residues. Germline CDR1 and CDR2: SGHAT and FQNNGV. CDR3 nucleotide sequence: TGTGCCAGCAGCTTATTAGACAGGGAAGCTTTCTTT. It encodes CASSLLDREAFF.

This clonotype showed up just a few times. The chain couples TRBV7-9 to TRBJ1-2, with D hard to call. Germline CDR1 SEHNR, CDR2 FQNEAQ (reference sequence). The length of the CDR3 is 12 residues. Trimming stripped 5 bases from V and 7 bases from J, with 11 bases between. CDR3 amino acids: CASSPMDGGYTF. CDR3 coding DNA: TGTGCCAGCAGCCCTATGGATGGTGGCTACACCTTC.